Following are 27 T cell receptor beta chains from one sample sequenced in a study of T-cell reconstitution after alpha-beta-depleted transplantation in children. Using unique molecular identifiers, the investigators prepared the TCRbeta library. From the PCR reads, TCRdb called clonotypes with MiXCR, one entry per CDR3 protein. The table shows approximately 400,000 distinct CDR3 sequences, with 11% occurring only once. Sequencing used PBMCs from the stem cell graft donor, obtained from the stem cell graft. These receptor sequences come from a human donor who donated a stem cell graft to a child with acute myeloid leukemia.

This clonotype was seen many times. The V call is TRBV20-1, the J call TRBJ1-6; the D is unclear. The V end lost 0 bases, the J end lost 8 bases, and 5 bases lay between the germline ends. The CDR3 length is 12 residues. Germline lookup yields CDR1 DFQATT and CDR2 SNEGSKA (reference sequence). CDR3 amino acids: CSARESDSPLHF. CDR3 nucleotides: TGCAGTGCTAGAGAGTCCGATTCACCCCTCCACTTT.

The chain carries TRBV6-1 and TRBJ2-2, with TRBD1 identical over 8 bases. J was trimmed by 4 bases and V by 6 bases; bases with no gene match: 7. The CDR3 runs to 15 residues. Germline V gives CDR1 MNHNS, CDR2 SASEGT. CDR3 sequence: CASRPGGEFTGELFF. The CDR3 bases are TGTGCCAGCAGACCAGGGGGCGAGTTCACCGGGGAGCTGTTTTTT.

This clonotype was picked up a small number of times. The V gene is TRBV12-3 or TRBV12-4, the J gene TRBJ2-1; the D gene is possibly TRBD1 (5 bases). The CDR3 has 13 amino acids. Trimming took 4 bases from V and 10 from J, leaving 14 bases between them. CDR3: CASSSGVWTEQFF. Here the CDR3 DNA reads TGTGCCAGCAGTTCCGGCGTATGGACAGAGCAGTTCTTC.

This clonotype was seen at least ten times. The V gene is TRBV6-4, the J gene TRBJ2-3, with D possibly being TRBD1 or TRBD2 (6 bases each). Looked up from germline, CDR1 is MRHNA and CDR2 is SNTAGT. Trimming took off 3 bases at V and 4 bases at J, with 11 bases between the two ends. CDR3 size: 14 residues. CDR3 in DNA: TGTGCCAGCAGTGAACAGGGAGGATCAGATACGCAGTATTTT. This gives the protein CASSEQGGSDTQYF.

V is TRBV7-2 and J is TRBJ2-6; D may be TRBD2 (6 bases). The CDR3 runs 16 residues. Germline V lookup: CDR1 SGHTA, CDR2 FQGNSA. Trimming cost V 5 bases and J 3 bases, with 14 bases left between them. CDR3 nucleotide sequence: TGTGCCAGCAGCAAAAGCGCGGGGAATGGGGCCAACGTCCTGACTTTC. Translating gives CASSKSAGNGANVLTF.

This clonotype was counted only a few times. This chain connects TRBV11-2 to TRBJ1-2; D gene ambiguous. Per germline, CDR1 SGHAT and CDR2 FQNNGV. V was trimmed by 5 bases and J by 8 bases, leaving 15 bases between them. CDR3 length: 13 residues. This CDR3 is CASSATPLEGYTF. CDR3 coding DNA: TGTGCCAGCAGCGCCACCCCCTTGGAGGGCTACACCTTC.

The chain is built from TRBV20-1 and TRBJ2-1; 7 bases map to TRBD2. This CDR3 has 18 amino acids. Germline lookup yields CDR1 DFQATT and CDR2 SNEGSKA (reference sequence). Trimming took 3 bases from V and 0 from J; bases not matched to a gene: 14. The CDR3 reads CSARSSGALGGSYNEQFF. The CDR3 DNA is TGCAGTGCTAGGTCGAGCGGGGCCCTCGGAGGCTCCTACAATGAGCAGTTCTTC.

The chain employs TRBV5-8 and TRBJ2-2; 7 bases are a match to TRBD1. The V and J ends lost 1 base and 7 bases, in that order; junction bases with no gene match: 4. The germline V gene has CDR1 SGHTS and CDR2 YDEGEE. The CDR3 contains 14 residues. The CDR3 here is CASSLRTGGGELFF. CDR3 nucleotide sequence: TGTGCCAGCAGCTTGCGGACAGGCGGCGGGGAGCTGTTTTTT. Variable domain in full (rest from reference TRBV5-8 and TRBJ2-2): EAGVTQSPTHLIKTRGQQATLRCSPISGHTSVYWYQQALGLGLQFLLWYDEGEERNRGNFPPRFSGRQFPNYSSELNVNALELEDSALYLCASSLRTGGGELFFGEGSRLTVL.

The rearrangement joins TRBV19 to TRBJ2-2; either TRBD1 or TRBD2 may fit D (7 bases each). From germline, CDR1 is LNHDA and CDR2 SQIVND (reference sequence). The V gene lost 3 bases and the J gene lost 3 bases, with 14 bases spanning the gap. The CDR3 spans 16 residues. The CDR3 DNA is TGTGCCAGTAGTATTCTGACAGGGAGGGACACCGGGGAGCTGTTTTTT. This codes for CASSILTGRDTGELFF. The full variable domain, in which reference TRBV19 and TRBJ2-2 provide the parts outside the CDR3, is DGGITQSPKYLFRKEGQNVTLSCEQNLNHDAMYWYRQDPGQGLRLIYYSQIVNDFQKGDIAEGYSVSREKKESFPLTVTSAQKNPTAFYLCASSILTGRDTGELFFGEGSRLTVL.

V and J are TRBV12-3 or TRBV12-4 and TRBJ2-2, with TRBD2 matching over 10 bases. The V segment lost 4 bases and the J segment 6 bases; nucleotides outside the gene matches: 11. This CDR3 spans 17 amino acids. The chain's CDR3 is CASSSLAGGPGAGELFF. The CDR3, as DNA: TGTGCCAGCAGTTCCTTAGCGGGGGGCCCGGGAGCCGGGGAGCTGTTTTTT.

The V and J genes are TRBV6-6 and TRBJ1-3; D remains unclear. Per the germline V gene, CDR1 is MNHNY and CDR2 is SVGAGI (reference sequence). V lost 6 bases, J lost 4 bases, and 7 bases lay in between. The CDR3 loop spans 12 amino acids. In DNA form, the CDR3 reads TGTGCCAGCAGCGAGTCCGGAAACACCATATATTTT. Translation gives CASSESGNTIYF.

V usage is TRBV6-1 and J usage is TRBJ2-5; 11 bases are a match to TRBD2. J gave up 5 bases and V 0 bases, and 2 bases lay outside the gene matches. Looked up from germline, CDR1 is MNHNS and CDR2 is SASEGT. The CDR3 sequence is 15 residues long. The CDR3 region has the DNA TGTGCCAGCAGTGAAGCTAGCGGGGGGGTGGAGACCCAGTACTTC. It encodes CASSEASGGVETQYF.

This CDR3 reads CASSYGGVDYGYTF. DNA for the CDR3: TGCGCCAGCAGCTATGGAGGGGTGGACTATGGCTACACCTTC. The chain employs TRBV5-1 and TRBJ1-2, with D possibly matching TRBD1 (5 bases). This CDR3 is 14 amino acids long. Germline assignment: CDR1 SGHRS and CDR2 YFSETQ. Trimming removed 3 bases at V and 3 bases at J, with 12 bases between.

The chain couples TRBV7-9 to TRBJ1-2; no definite D call. The CDR3 is made up of 14 amino acids. V was pared by 5 bases and J by 3 bases, with 13 bases between. The germline gives CDR1 SEHNR, CDR2 FQNEAQ (reference sequence). The CDR3 region is CASSLWPGYYGYTF. In nucleotides, the CDR3 is TGTGCCAGCAGCCTATGGCCTGGCTACTATGGCTACACCTTC.

This chain joins TRBV20-1 and TRBJ2-1, with 12 bases fitting TRBD1. Germline trimming cut 6 bases from V and 10 bases from J; bases unmatched to any gene: 10. The CDR3 has 14 residues. Germline CDR1 and CDR2: DFQATT and SNEGSKA (reference sequence). The CDR3 DNA reads TGCAGTGCACCGGGACAGGGGGCTCAATCCGAGCAGTTCTTC. This gives the protein CSAPGQGAQSEQFF.

The V call is TRBV7-2, the J call TRBJ2-1; 7 bases are shared with TRBD1. This CDR3 region has 13 residues. With V trimmed by 8 bases and J by 10 bases, 11 bases remained unmatched. From germline, CDR1 is SGHTA and CDR2 FQGNSA. The chain's CDR3 is CASPNEGAGEQFF. The CDR3 DNA follows: TGTGCCAGCCCTAACGAGGGGGCAGGGGAGCAGTTCTTC.

This clonotype appeared a single time. CDR3 DNA sequence: TGTGCCAGCAGCGCATGGGACGGACTAGAGACCCAGTACTTC. It translates to CASSAWDGLETQYF. The V and J genes are TRBV9 and TRBJ2-5; the D gene could be TRBD1 or TRBD2 (5 bases each). Germline CDR1 is SGDLS and CDR2 is YYNGEE. V dropped 3 bases and J dropped 4 bases, with 13 bases sitting between them. The CDR3 is 14 amino acids. Variable domain in full (rest from reference TRBV9 and TRBJ2-5): DSGVTQTPKHLITATGQRVTLRCSPRSGDLSVYWYQQSLDQGLQFLIQYYNGEERAKGNILERFSAQQFPDLHSELNLSSLELGDSALYFCASSAWDGLETQYFGPGTRLLVL.

V gene TRBV18 combines with J gene TRBJ1-6; tentatively, D is TRBD1 (5 bases). The CDR3 contains 13 residues. Looked up from germline, CDR1 is KGHSH and CDR2 is LQKENI. The V end was cut by 3 bases, the J end by 14 bases, with 14 bases between. The CDR3 DNA reads as TGTGCCAGCTCACCGGGGACGGAGGTATCCCTCCACTTT. Its translation: CASSPGTEVSLHF.

The gene calls are TRBV6-5 and TRBJ1-2; TRBD1 agrees at 8 bases. Germline CDR1 reads MNHEY; CDR2 reads SVGAGI. The CDR3 covers 18 residues. The V gene end was trimmed by 0 bases and the J gene end by 1 base; junction bases not matched to a gene: 10. For the CDR3, the DNA is TGTGCCAGCAGTTACTCGGGCAGGGGGCAAAATATTAACTATGGCTACACCTTC. As protein: CASSYSGRGQNINYGYTF.

At least ten counts were recorded for this clonotype. J is TRBJ1-1 and V is TRBV5-1, with a weak D call TRBD1 (6 bases). Germline CDR1 is SGHRS and CDR2 is YFSETQ. The V end lost 4 bases, the J end lost 2 bases, and 9 bases lay between the germline ends. The CDR3 sequence is 13 residues long. This chain's CDR3 is CASSMDSNTEAFF. DNA of the CDR3: TGCGCCAGCAGCATGGACAGTAACACTGAAGCTTTCTTT.

This sequence joins TRBV11-1 and TRBJ2-1; D may be TRBD1 or TRBD2 (5 bases each). Trimming cost V 5 bases and J 5 bases, with 16 bases left between them. Germline V lookup: CDR1 SGHAT, CDR2 FQDESV (reference sequence). This CDR3 is built from 15 residues. The CDR3 here is CASSPTGTVDNEQFF. The CDR3 nucleotides read TGTGCCAGCAGCCCAACCGGGACGGTGGACAATGAGCAGTTCTTC.

Details on this clonotype: As the CDR3 is not closed by the conserved phenylalanine or tryptophan, this likely results from a read error. J is TRBJ1-4 and V is TRBV12-3 or TRBV12-4, with 7 positions matching TRBD1. V lost 6 bases to trimming and J lost 8 bases; unmatched junction nucleotides: 9. The CDR3 consists of 14 residues. The CDR3 here is CASSRDSGSEKLFS. CDR3 coding DNA: TGTGCCAGCAGCCGGGACAGCGGGTCCGAAAAACTGTTTTCT.

The chain recombines TRBV6-1 with TRBJ2-5, with D perhaps TRBD2 (5 bases). Germline loops: CDR1 MNHNS, CDR2 SASEGT. CDR3 length: 13 residues. V was pared by 7 bases and J by 4 bases, with 13 bases between. The CDR3 nucleotides read TGTGCCAGCACGAGGGTGAGCGTAGAGACCCAGTACTTC. Protein sequence: CASTRVSVETQYF.

This clonotype was counted ten times or more. V gene TRBV4-3 combines with J gene TRBJ2-5; the D call may be TRBD1 or TRBD2 (5 bases each). V was trimmed by 0 bases and J by 0 bases, leaving 14 bases between them. Per germline, CDR1 LGHNA and CDR2 YSLEER. The CDR3 consists of 17 residues. The CDR3 spells CASSQDLGREYQETQYF. The DNA of the CDR3 is TGCGCCAGCAGCCAAGATCTTGGCAGGGAGTACCAAGAGACCCAGTACTTC.

This clonotype occurred a few times. V and J are TRBV6-5 and TRBJ1-6; D ambiguous. The CDR3 consists of 16 residues. The ends were cut back, 0 bases at V and 0 bases at J, with 6 bases in the middle. CDR1 and CDR2 (germline): MNHEY, SVGAGI. CDR3 DNA: TGTGCCAGCAGTTACTCGATTAGCTCCTATAATTCACCCCTCCACTTT. Its protein is CASSYSISSYNSPLHF.

The V gene is TRBV10-3, the J gene TRBJ1-6; possible D gene TRBD1, 5 bases. The V end lost 7 bases, the J end lost 8 bases, and 15 bases lay between the germline ends. The CDR3 has 14 amino acids. CDR1 is ENHRY and CDR2 is SYGVKD in the germline V gene. CDR3 sequence (DNA): TGTGCCATCACCCCGGGGGTTTGGGATTCACCCCTCCACTTT. This translates into CAITPGVWDSPLHF.

This chain joins TRBV12-3 or TRBV12-4 and TRBJ1-1; D not resolved. The CDR3 sequence is 13 residues long. The ends were cut back, 6 bases at V and 4 bases at J, with 12 bases in the middle. CDR3 in DNA: TGTGCCAGCAGCCCCGACGGACCCACTGAAGCTTTCTTT. Translating it yields CASSPDGPTEAFF.